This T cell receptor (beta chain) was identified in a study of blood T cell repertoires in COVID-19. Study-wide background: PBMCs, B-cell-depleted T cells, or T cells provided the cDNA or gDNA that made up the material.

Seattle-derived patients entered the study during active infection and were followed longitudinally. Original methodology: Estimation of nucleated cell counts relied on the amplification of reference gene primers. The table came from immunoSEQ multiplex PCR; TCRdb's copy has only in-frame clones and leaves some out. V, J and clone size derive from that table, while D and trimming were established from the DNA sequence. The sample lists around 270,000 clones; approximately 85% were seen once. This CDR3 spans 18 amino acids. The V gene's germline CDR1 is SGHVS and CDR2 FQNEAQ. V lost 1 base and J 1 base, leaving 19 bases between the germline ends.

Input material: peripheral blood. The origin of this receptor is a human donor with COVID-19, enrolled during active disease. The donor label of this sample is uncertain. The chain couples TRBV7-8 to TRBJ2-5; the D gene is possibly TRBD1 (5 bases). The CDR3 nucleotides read TGTGCCAGCAGCTTAGAAGGGGCACGGTCCCATATCCAAGAGACCCAGTACTTC. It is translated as CASSLEGARSHIQETQYF.